This T cell receptor (beta chain) came from a study of CXCR3-negative and CXCR3-positive naive CD8 T cells. Sorting was done in triplicate for each CD8+ T cell subset (around 300,000 cells each). Identification of naive CD8+ T cells rested on CD45RO-CCR7+CD27+CD95- status. The method, 5' RACE with UMI labels, was used to prepare the TRB cDNA libraries. Following a re-call of the 5' RACE reads, TCRdb has one entry per CDR3 protein and lacks DNA. The repertoire table contains about 150,000 distinct CDR3 sequences. Worth noting for this clonotype: Antigen unknown.

This CDR3 is built from 13 residues. Germline CDR1 SGHAT, CDR2 FQNNGV. Findings of the study overall: Naive subsets had comparable surface CD5; TCR strength was inferred from TRB CDR3 properties. Relative to CXCR3-negative naive cells, CXCR3-positive naive cells had more hydrophobic TRB CDR3s. Unlike memory cells, which differed, naive CXCR3-negative and CXCR3-positive cells had similar TRBV-TRBJ usage.

The TCR was taken from a human donor in good health. Some clones in this sample may be carry-over from other donors' samples. The specimen was naive CXCR3+ CD8+ T cells from blood. Subset meaning: CD45RO-CCR7+CD27+CD95- naive CD8+ T cells expressing CXCR3 (TNR3+). The V call is TRBV11-2, the J call TRBJ2-7; TCRdb selects TRBD1, and the lack of DNA leaves this call unchecked. CDR3 protein: CASSLAGDNEQYF.